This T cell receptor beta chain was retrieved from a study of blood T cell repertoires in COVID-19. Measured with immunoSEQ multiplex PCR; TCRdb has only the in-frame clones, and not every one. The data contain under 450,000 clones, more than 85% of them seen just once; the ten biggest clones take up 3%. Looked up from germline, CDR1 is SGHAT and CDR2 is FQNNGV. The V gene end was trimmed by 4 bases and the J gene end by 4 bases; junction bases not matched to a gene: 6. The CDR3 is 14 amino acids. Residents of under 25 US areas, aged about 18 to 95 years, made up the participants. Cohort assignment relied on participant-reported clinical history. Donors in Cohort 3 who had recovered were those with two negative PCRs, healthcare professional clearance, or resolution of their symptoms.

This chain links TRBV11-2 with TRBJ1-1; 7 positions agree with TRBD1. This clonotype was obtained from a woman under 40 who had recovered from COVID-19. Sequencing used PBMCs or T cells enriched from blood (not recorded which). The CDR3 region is CASSSSDRVTEAFF. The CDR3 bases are TGTGCCAGCAGCTCATCTGACAGGGTCACTGAAGCTTTCTTT.